This T cell receptor beta chain emerged from a study of human T cells and chemical hapten exposure. TCRdb independently ran MiXCR on the RACE reads; one entry per CDR3 protein. The sample shows some 170,000 distinct CDR3 sequences, approximately 20% of them seen only once. This clonotype was recorded a few times. The V segment lost 6 bases and the J segment 3 bases; nucleotides outside the gene matches: 9. There are 16 residues in the CDR3. Germline CDR1 SGHAT, CDR2 FQNNGV. Regarding time point: patch test 1, 2 weeks after DPC sensitization. The sample's treatment: therapeutic diphenylcyclopropenone sensitization with weekly scalp DPC.

Sequenced here: whole blood, sampled in connection with sensitization to the hapten diphenylcyclopropenone (DPC). The source is a woman in her forties or fifties with alopecia areata. Some clones in this sample may be carry-over from other donors' samples. This chain joins TRBV11-2 and TRBJ2-7; TRBD1 agrees at 12 bases. The CDR3, as DNA: TGTGCCAGCAGTATCGCAGGGACAGGGGGCCTCTACGAGCAGTACTTC. Translated: CASSIAGTGGLYEQYF.